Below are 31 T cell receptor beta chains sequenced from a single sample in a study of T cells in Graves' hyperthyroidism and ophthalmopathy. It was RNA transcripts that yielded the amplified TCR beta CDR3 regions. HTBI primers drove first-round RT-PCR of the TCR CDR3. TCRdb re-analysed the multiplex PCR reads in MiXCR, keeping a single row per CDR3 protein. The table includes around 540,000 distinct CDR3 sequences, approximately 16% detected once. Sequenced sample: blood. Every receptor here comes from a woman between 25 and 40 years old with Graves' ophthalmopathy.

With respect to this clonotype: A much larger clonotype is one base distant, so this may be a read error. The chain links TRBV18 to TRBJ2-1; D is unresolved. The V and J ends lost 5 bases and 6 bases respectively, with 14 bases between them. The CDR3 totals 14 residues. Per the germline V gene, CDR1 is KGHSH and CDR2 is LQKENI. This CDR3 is CASSLPELINEQFF. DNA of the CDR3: TGTGCCAGCTCATTACCGGAACTTATCAATGAGCAGTTCTTC.

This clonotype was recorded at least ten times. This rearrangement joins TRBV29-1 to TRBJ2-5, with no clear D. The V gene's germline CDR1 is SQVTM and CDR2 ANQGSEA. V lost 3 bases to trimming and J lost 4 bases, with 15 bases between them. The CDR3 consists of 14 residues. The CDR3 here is CSVDGEGIGETQYF. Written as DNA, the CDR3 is TGCAGCGTTGATGGGGAAGGGATTGGAGAGACCCAGTACTTC. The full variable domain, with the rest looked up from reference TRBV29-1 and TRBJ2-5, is SAVISQKPSRDICQRGTSLTIQCQVDSQVTMMFWYRQQPGQSLTLIATANQGSEATYESGFVIDKFPISRPNLTFSTLTVSNMSPEDSSIYLCSVDGEGIGETQYFGPGTRLLVL.

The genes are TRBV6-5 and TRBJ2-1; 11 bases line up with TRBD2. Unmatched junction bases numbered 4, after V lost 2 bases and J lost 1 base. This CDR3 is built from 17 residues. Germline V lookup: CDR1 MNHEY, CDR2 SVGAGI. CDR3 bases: TGTGCCAGCAGTTACGTAGCGGGAGGGCCTTCCTACAATGAGCAGTTCTTC. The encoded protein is CASSYVAGGPSYNEQFF.

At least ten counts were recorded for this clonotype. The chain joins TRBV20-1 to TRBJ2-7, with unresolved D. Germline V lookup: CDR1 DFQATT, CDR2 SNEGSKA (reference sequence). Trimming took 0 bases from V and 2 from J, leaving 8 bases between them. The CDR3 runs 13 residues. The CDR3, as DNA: TGCAGTGCTAGAGATATGGCCGCCTACGAGCAGTACTTC. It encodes CSARDMAAYEQYF.

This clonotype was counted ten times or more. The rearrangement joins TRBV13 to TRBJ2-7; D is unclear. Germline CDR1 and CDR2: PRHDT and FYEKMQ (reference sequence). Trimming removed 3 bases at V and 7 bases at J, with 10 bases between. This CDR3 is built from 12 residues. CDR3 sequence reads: CASSLAELEQYF. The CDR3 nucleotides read TGTGCCAGCAGCTTGGCAGAACTTGAGCAGTACTTC.

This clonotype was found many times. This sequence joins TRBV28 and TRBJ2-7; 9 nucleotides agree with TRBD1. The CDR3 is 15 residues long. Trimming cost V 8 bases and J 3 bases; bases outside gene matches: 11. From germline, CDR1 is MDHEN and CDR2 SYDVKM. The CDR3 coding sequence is TGTGCCAGCGGTGAAACAGGGGGCCAGTTCTACGAGCAGTACTTC. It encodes CASGETGGQFYEQYF.

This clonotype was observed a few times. DNA for the CDR3: TGCGCCAGCAGCCAAGGTCCAGTCCTCACAGATACGCAGTATTTT. Translation: CASSQGPVLTDTQYF. This chain links TRBV4-3 with TRBJ2-3; D is uncertain. Trimming took 1 base from V and 2 from J, leaving 10 bases between them. The CDR3 is 15 residues long. The germline gives CDR1 LGHNA, CDR2 YSLEER.

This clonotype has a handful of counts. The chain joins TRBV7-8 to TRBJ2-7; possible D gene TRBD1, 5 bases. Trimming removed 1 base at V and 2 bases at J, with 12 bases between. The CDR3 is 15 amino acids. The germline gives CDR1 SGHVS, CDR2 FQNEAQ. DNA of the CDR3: TGTGCCAGCAGCTTAGGGACAACTCTAACCTACGAGCAGTACTTC. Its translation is CASSLGTTLTYEQYF.

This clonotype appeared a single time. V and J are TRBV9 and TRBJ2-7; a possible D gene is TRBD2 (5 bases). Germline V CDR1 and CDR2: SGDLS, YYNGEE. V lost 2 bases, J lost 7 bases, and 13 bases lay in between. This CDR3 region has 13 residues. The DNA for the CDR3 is TGTGCCAGCAGCGTGGACTCGCTAGGGGAGCAGTACTTC. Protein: CASSVDSLGEQYF.

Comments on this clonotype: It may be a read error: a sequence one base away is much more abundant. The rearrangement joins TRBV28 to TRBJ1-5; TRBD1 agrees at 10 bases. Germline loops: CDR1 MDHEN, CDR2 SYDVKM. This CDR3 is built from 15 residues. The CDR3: CASFLTGTGAQPRHF. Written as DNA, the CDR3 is TGTGCCAGCTTCCTTACAGGGACAGGGGCTCAGCCCCGGCATTTT.

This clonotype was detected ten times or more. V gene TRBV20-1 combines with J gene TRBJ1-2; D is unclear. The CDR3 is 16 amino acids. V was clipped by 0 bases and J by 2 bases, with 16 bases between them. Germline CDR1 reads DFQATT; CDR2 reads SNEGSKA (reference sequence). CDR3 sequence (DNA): TGCAGTGCTAGAGATGGCGGGTCCCCAAGGAACTATGGCTACACCTTC. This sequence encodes CSARDGGSPRNYGYTF.

For the CDR3, the DNA is TGTGCCAGCAGTGTCCGGGACAGGGCCCTCCGGCCCCAGCATTTT. Protein product: CASSVRDRALRPQHF. The V call is TRBV6-1, the J call TRBJ1-5; 9 nucleotides line up with TRBD1. Looked up from germline, CDR1 is MNHNS and CDR2 is SASEGT. After removal of 4 bases from V and 9 bases from J, the junction contained 10 bases not matched to a gene. CDR3 length: 15 amino acids.

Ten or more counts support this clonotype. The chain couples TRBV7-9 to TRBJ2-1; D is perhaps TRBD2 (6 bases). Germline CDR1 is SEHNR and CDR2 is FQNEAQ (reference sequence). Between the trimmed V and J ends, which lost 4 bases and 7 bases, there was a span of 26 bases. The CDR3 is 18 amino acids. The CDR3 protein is CASSSQGPGRWSGNEQFF. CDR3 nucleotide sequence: TGTGCCAGCAGCTCCCAGGGCCCGGGGAGGTGGTCGGGAAATGAGCAGTTCTTC.

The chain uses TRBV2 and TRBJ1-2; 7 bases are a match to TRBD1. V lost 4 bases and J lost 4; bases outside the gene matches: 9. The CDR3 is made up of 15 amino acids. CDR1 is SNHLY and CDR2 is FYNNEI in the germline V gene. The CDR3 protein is CASSGQGSSTYGYTF. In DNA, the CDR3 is TGTGCCAGCAGTGGACAGGGATCAAGTACCTATGGCTACACCTTC.

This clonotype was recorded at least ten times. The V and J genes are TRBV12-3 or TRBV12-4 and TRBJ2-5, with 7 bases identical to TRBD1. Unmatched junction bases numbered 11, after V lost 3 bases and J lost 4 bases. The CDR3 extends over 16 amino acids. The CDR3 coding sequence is TGTGCCAGCAGTTTCAGGGACAGCGTAGGCCGAGAGACCCAGTACTTC. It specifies CASSFRDSVGRETQYF.

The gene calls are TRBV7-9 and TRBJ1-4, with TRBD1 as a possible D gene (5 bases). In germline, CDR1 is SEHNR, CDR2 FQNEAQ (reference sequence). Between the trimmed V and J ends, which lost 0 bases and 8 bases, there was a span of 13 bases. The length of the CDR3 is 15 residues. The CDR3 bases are TGTGCCAGCAGCTTAGCCAGGCAGGGCTCGGAAAAACTGTTTTTT. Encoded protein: CASSLARQGSEKLFF. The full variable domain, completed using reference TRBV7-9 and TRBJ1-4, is DTGVSQNPRHKITKRGQNVTFRCDPISEHNRLYWYRQTLGQGPEFLTYFQNEAQLEKSRLLSDRFSAERPKGSFSTLEIQRTEQGDSAMYLCASSLARQGSEKLFFGSGTQLSVL.

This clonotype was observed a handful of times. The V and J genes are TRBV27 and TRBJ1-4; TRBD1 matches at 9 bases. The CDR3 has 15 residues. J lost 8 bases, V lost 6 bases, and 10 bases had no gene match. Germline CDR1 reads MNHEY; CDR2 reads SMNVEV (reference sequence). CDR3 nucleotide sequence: TGTGCCAGCAGGCTTGGTAGGGACAGGGCGGAAAAACTGTTTTTT. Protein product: CASRLGRDRAEKLFF.

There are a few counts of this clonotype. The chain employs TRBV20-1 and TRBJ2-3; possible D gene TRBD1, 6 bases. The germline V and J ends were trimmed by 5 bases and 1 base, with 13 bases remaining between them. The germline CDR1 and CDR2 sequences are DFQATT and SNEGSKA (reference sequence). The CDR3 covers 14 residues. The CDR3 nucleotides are TGCAGTGCTCAGGACAGCTTTGGCACAGATACGCAGTATTTT. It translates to CSAQDSFGTDTQYF.

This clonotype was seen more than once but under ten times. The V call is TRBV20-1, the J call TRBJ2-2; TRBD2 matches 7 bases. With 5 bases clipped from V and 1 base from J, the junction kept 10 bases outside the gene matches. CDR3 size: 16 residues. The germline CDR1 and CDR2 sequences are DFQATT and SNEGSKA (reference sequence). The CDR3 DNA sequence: TGCAGTGCTCAGGCACGACGGGGGGAGAACACCGGGGAGCTGTTTTTT. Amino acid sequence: CSAQARRGENTGELFF.

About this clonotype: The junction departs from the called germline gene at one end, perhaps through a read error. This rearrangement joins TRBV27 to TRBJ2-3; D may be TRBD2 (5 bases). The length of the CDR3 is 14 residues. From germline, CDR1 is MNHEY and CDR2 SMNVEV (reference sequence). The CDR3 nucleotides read TGTGCCAGCAGTTTGCGGGCACTTACAGATATGCAGTATTTT. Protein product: CASSLRALTDMQYF.

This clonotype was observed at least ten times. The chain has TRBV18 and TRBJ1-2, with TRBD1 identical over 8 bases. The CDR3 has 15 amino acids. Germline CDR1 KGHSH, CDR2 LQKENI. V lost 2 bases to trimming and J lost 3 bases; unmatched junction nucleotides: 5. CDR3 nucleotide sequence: TGTGCCAGCTCACCAGTGACAGGGGACCACTATGGCTACACCTTC. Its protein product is CASSPVTGDHYGYTF.

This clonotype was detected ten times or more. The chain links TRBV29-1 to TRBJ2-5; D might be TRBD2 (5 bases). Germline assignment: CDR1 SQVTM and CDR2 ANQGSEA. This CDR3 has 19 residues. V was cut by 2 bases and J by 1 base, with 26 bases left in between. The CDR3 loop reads CSVENGPADLWWVQETQYF. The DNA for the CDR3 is TGCAGCGTTGAAAACGGGCCGGCGGACTTATGGTGGGTCCAAGAGACCCAGTACTTC.

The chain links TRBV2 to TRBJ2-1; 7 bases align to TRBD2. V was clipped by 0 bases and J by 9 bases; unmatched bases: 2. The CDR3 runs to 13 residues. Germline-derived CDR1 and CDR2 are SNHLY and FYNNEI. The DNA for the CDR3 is TGTGCCAGCAGTGAAGCTGGGAGGGCTGAGCAGTTCTTC. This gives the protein CASSEAGRAEQFF.

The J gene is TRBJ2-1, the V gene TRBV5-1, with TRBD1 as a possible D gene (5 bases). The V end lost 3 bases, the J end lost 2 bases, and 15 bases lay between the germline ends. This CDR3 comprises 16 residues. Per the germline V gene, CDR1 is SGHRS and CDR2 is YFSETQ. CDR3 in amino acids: CASSSTANGPYNEQFF. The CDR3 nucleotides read TGCGCCAGCAGCTCGACAGCCAACGGCCCCTACAATGAGCAGTTCTTC.

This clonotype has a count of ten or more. CDR3 amino acids: CASSPDRFNTYEQYF. The CDR3 region has the DNA TGTGCCAGCAGCCCGGACAGATTCAATACCTACGAGCAGTACTTC. The chain recombines TRBV7-2 with TRBJ2-7, with a weak D call TRBD1 (6 bases). This CDR3 region has 15 residues. In germline, CDR1 is SGHTA, CDR2 FQGNSA. Trimming took 5 bases from V and 2 from J, leaving 16 bases between them.

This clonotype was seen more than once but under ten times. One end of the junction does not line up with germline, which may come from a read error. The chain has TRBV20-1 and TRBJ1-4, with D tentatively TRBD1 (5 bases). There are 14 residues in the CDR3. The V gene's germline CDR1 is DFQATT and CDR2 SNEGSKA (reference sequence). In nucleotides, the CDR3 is TGCAGTGCTAGTTTCTCAGGGACTAATGGAAAACTGTTTTTT. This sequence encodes CSASFSGTNGKLFF.

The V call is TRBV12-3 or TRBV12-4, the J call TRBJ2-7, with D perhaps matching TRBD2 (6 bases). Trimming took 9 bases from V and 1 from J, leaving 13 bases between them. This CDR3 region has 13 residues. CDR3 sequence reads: CASRPGGSYEQYF. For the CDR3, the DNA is TGTGCCAGTCGACCTGGGGGGTCCTACGAGCAGTACTTC.

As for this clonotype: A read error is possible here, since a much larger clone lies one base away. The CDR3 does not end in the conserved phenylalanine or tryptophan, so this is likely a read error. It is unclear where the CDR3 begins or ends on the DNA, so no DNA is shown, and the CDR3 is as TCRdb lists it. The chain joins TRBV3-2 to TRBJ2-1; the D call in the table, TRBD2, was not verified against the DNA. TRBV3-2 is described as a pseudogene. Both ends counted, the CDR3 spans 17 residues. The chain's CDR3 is CASSQEREIRTYNEQFS.

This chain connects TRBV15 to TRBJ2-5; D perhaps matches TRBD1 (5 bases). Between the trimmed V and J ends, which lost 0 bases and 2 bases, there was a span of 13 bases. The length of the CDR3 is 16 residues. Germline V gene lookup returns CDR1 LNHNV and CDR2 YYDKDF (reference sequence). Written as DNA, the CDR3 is TGTGCCACCAGCAGAGATTATTTGACAGAACAAGAGACCCAGTACTTC. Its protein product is CATSRDYLTEQETQYF.

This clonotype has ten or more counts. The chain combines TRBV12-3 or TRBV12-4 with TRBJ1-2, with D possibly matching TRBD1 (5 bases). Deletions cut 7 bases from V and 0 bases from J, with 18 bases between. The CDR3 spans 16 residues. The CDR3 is CASNGLGRRTNYGYTF. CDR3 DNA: TGTGCCAGCAATGGGTTGGGACGGAGAACTAACTATGGCTACACCTTC.

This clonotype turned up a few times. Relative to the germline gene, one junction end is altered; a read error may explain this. The DNA for the CDR3 is TGTGCCAGCAGTTACCTGGAGACAGGGGTTGGTCAAGGGACCCAGTACTTC. Amino acids: CASSYLETGVGQGTQYF. J is TRBJ2-5 and V is TRBV6-5; the match to TRBD1 covers 8 bases. Germline loops: CDR1 MNHEY, CDR2 SVGAGI. The CDR3 spans 17 residues.